These 12 T cell receptor beta chains share one sample of origin, sequenced in a study of OX40 agonist ivuxolimab in advanced cancers. Assay: immunoSEQ multiplex PCR; the TCRdb copy retains only in-frame clones and omits some. The sample carries fewer than 25,000 clones, around 80% recorded once. The material sequenced was CD4+ or CD8+ T cells sorted from blood, taken in a trial of the OX40 agonist ivuxolimab. The receptors were gathered from an adult with an advanced solid tumor such as melanoma, head and neck, liver or kidney cancer.

This clone was picked up a small number of times. Compared with germline, one end of the junction differs, possibly owing to a read error. CDR3 protein: CASNERLNYEQYF. The CDR3 DNA sequence: TGTGCCAGCAATGAAAGACTCAACTACGAGCAGTACTTC. This chain connects TRBV2 to TRBJ2-7; D is unclear. This CDR3 is 13 amino acids long. Germline V gene sequence: CDR1 SNHLY, CDR2 FYNNEI.

The genes are TRBV19 and TRBJ2-7; TRBD2 matches at 8 bases. Germline values: CDR1 LNHDA, CDR2 SQIVND (reference sequence). V lost 5 bases, J lost 3 bases, and 3 bases stayed unmatched. The CDR3 length is 13 residues. CDR3 amino acids: CASSPGLGYEQYF. The CDR3 DNA sequence: TGTGCCAGTAGTCCGGGACTAGGCTACGAGCAGTACTTC.

The chain has TRBV5-4 and TRBJ2-5; D possibly corresponds to TRBD2 (7 bases). V lost 0 bases, J lost 2 bases, and 14 bases lay in between. The CDR3 covers 16 residues. Germline-derived CDR1 and CDR2 are SGHNT and YYREEE (reference sequence). The CDR3 DNA is TGTGCCAGCAGCTTGGAAGGGGAGGGGGTACAAGAGACCCAGTACTTC. Protein sequence: CASSLEGEGVQETQYF.

The rearrangement links TRBV4-2 to TRBJ2-7, with D unresolved. Trimming left V 5 bases short and J 0 bases short, with 5 bases between. The CDR3 totals 12 residues. The germline V gene encodes CDR1 LGHNA and CDR2 YNFKEQ. In DNA form, the CDR3 reads TGTGCCAGCAGCGCCACCTCCTACGAGCAGTACTTC. Protein sequence: CASSATSYEQYF.

The chain is built from TRBV5-4 and TRBJ2-7; a possible D gene is TRBD2 (6 bases). V was clipped by 3 bases and J by 0 bases, with 13 bases between them. This CDR3 region has 15 residues. Germline V gene lookup returns CDR1 SGHNT and CDR2 YYREEE (reference sequence). The CDR3 DNA reads TGTGCCAGCAGCTCGCGGGACGGTGGCTCCTACGAGCAGTACTTC. Its translation is CASSSRDGGSYEQYF.

DNA for the CDR3: TGTGCCAGCAGCCCCCGAGTCGGGGAGCTGTTTTTT. The encoded protein is CASSPRVGELFF. The V call is TRBV7-9, the J call TRBJ2-2; no clear D. The CDR3 length is 12 residues. V was trimmed by 5 bases and J by 7 bases, leaving 8 bases between them. Germline loops: CDR1 SEHNR, CDR2 FQNEAQ (reference sequence).

V and J are TRBV7-8 and TRBJ2-1; TRBD2 agrees at 11 bases. The CDR3 spans 18 residues. J lost 9 bases, V lost 1 base, and 14 bases had no gene match. Germline values: CDR1 SGHVS, CDR2 FQNEAQ. As DNA, the CDR3 is TGTGCCAGCAGCTTAGAATTAGCGGGGGGGCCGCGGATAGGTGAGCAGTTCTTC. Protein product: CASSLELAGGPRIGEQFF.

The rearrangement uses TRBV2 and TRBJ2-7; TRBD2 aligns across 8 bases. The CDR3 runs to 14 residues. V shed 8 bases, J shed 5 bases, and the junction held 11 bases outside the gene matches. Germline lookup yields CDR1 SNHLY and CDR2 FYNNEI. The CDR3 is CASVTGGVLNEQYF. The CDR3 DNA reads TGTGCCAGCGTTACCGGGGGGGTCCTGAACGAGCAGTACTTC.

This CDR3 is CASSFPDSQETQYF. DNA of the CDR3: TGTGCCAGCAGTTTCCCCGACAGCCAAGAGACCCAGTACTTC. The V gene is TRBV5-5, the J gene TRBJ2-5, with D perhaps TRBD1 (5 bases). This CDR3 region has 14 residues. Trimming removed 5 bases at V and 1 base at J, with 12 bases between. Germline V lookup: CDR1 SGHKS, CDR2 YYEKEE (reference sequence).

The chain uses TRBV4-3 and TRBJ1-1, with unresolved D. Germline assignment: CDR1 LGHNA and CDR2 YSLEER. V was clipped by 3 bases and J by 7 bases, with 18 bases between them. The CDR3 is 15 residues long. Written as DNA, the CDR3 is TGCGCCAGCAGCCAGGCGGGATCCTGGAGGGATGAAGCTTTCTTT. This encodes CASSQAGSWRDEAFF.

The chain uses TRBV5-6 and TRBJ2-3, with unresolved D. The V gene lost 0 bases and the J gene lost 0 bases, with 8 bases spanning the gap. Germline lookup yields CDR1 SGHDT and CDR2 YYEEEE. This CDR3 has 15 amino acids. The CDR3 DNA reads TGTGCCAGCAGCTTGGGCAGCTTTAGCACAGATACGCAGTATTTT. It specifies CASSLGSFSTDTQYF. Full variable domain (rest looked up from reference TRBV5-6 and TRBJ2-3): DAGVTQSPTHLIKTRGQQVTLRCSPKSGHDTVSWYQQALGQGPQFIFQYYEEEERQRGNFPDRFSGHQFPNYSSELNVNALLLGDSALYLCASSLGSFSTDTQYFGPGTRLTVL.

This clone was detected once. The gene calls are TRBV27 and TRBJ1-2, with 9 nucleotides matching TRBD1. The CDR3 extends over 14 amino acids. From germline, CDR1 is MNHEY and CDR2 SMNVEV (reference sequence). The V gene end was trimmed by 3 bases and the J gene end by 7 bases; junction bases not matched to a gene: 6. Written as DNA, the CDR3 is TGTGCCAGCAGTTTTGGACAGGGGAGATTTGGCTACACCTTC. As protein: CASSFGQGRFGYTF.